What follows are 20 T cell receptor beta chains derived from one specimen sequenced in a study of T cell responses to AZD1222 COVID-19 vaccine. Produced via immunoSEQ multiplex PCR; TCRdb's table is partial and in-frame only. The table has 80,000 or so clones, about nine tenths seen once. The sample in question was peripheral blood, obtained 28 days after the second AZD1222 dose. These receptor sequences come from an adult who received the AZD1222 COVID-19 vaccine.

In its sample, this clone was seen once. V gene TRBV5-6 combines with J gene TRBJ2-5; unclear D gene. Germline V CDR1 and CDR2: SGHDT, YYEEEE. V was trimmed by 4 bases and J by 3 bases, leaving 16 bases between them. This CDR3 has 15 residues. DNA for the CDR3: TGTGCCAGCAGCGGCCCAGCATTCCCCAAAGAGACCCAGTACTTC. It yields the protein CASSGPAFPKETQYF.

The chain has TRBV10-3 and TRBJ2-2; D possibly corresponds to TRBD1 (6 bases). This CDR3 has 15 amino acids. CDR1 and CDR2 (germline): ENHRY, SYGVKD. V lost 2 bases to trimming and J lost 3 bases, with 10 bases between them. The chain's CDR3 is CAISEGQGYTGELFF. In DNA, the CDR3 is TGTGCCATCAGTGAGGGGCAGGGGTACACCGGGGAGCTGTTTTTT.

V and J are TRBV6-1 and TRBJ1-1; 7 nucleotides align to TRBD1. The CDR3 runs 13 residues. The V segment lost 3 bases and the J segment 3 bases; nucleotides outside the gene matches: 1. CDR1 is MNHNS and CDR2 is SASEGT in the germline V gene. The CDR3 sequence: CASSDGQDTEAFF. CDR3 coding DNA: TGTGCCAGCAGTGATGGACAGGACACTGAAGCTTTCTTT.

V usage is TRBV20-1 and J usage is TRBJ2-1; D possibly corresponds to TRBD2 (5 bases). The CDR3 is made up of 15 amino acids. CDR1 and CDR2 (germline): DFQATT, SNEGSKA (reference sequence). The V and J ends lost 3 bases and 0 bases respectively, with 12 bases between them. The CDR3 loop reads CSASLHGNSYNEQFF. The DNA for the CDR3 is TGCAGTGCTAGTCTTCACGGGAACTCCTACAATGAGCAGTTCTTC.

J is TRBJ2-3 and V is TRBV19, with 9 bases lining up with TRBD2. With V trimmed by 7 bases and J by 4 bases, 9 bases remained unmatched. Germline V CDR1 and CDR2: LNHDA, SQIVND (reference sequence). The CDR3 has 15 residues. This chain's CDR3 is CASTLLAGEADTQYF. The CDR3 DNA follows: TGTGCCAGTACCCTCTTAGCGGGAGAGGCAGATACGCAGTATTTT.

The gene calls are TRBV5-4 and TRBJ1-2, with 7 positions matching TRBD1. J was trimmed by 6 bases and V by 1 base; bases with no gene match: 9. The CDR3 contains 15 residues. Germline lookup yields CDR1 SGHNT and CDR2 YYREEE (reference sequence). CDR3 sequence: CASSLLFRGRDGYTF. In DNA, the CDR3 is TGTGCCAGCAGCTTGCTCTTCAGGGGGAGGGATGGCTACACCTTC.

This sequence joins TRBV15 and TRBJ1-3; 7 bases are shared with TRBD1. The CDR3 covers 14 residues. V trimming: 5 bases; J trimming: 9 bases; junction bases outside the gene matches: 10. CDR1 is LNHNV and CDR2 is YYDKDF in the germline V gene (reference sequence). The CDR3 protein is CATSPRTGGSTIYF. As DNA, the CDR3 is TGTGCCACCAGCCCCCGGACAGGAGGGAGCACCATATATTTT. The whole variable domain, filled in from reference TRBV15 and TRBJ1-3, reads DAMVIQNPRYQVTQFGKPVTLSCSQTLNHNVMYWYQQKSSQAPKLLFHYYDKDFNNEADTPDNFQSRRPNTSFCFLDIRSPGLGDTAMYLCATSPRTGGSTIYFGEGSWLTVV.

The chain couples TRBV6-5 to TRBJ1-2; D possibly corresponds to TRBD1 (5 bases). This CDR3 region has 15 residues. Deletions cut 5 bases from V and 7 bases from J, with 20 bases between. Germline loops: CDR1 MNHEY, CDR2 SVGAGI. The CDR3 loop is CASSPDIRVRGGYTF. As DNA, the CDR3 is TGTGCCAGCAGTCCAGATATTAGGGTTAGGGGTGGCTACACCTTC.

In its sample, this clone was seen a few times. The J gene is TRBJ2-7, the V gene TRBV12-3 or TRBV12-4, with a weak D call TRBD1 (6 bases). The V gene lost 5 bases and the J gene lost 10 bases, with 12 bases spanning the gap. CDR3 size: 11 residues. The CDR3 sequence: CASSLDSEQYF. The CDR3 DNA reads TGTGCCAGCAGTCTGGACAGCGAACAGTACTTC.

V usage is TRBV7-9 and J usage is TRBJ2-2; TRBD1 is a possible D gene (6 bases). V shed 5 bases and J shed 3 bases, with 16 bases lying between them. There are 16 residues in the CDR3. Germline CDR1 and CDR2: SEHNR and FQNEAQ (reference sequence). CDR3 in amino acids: CASSPPWAGDTGELFF. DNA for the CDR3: TGTGCCAGCAGCCCCCCTTGGGCAGGGGACACCGGGGAGCTGTTTTTT.

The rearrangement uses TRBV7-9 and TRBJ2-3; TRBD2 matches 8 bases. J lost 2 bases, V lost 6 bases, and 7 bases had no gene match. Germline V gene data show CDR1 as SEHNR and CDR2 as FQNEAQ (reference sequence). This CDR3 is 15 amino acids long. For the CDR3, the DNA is TGTGCCAGCAGGCCAACTAGCGGACCCACAGATACGCAGTATTTT. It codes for CASRPTSGPTDTQYF.

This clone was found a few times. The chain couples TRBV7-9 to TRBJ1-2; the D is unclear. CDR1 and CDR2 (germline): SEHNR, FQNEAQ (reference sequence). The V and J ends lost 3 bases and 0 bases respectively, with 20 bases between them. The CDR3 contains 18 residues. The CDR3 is CASSFLGLNWSPNYGYTF. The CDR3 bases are TGTGCCAGCAGCTTTCTGGGTCTCAACTGGAGTCCTAACTATGGCTACACCTTC.

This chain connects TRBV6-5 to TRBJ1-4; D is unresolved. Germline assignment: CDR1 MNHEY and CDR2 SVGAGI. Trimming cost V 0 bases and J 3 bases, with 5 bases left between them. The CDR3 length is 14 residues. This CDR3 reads CASSYSGPNEKLFF. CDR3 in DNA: TGTGCCAGCAGTTACTCAGGGCCTAATGAAAAACTGTTTTTT.

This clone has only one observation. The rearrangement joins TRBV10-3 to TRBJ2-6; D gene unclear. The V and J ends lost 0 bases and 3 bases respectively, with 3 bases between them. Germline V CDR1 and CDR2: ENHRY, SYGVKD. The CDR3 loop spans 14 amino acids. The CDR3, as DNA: TGTGCCATCAGTGAGTCGTATGGGGCCAACGTCCTGACTTTC. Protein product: CAISESYGANVLTF.

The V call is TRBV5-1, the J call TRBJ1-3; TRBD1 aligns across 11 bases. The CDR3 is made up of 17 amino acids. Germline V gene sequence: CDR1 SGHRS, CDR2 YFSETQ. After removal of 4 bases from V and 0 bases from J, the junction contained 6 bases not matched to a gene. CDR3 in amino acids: CASSARTGGGSGNTIYF. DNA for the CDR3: TGCGCCAGCAGCGCAAGGACAGGGGGCGGCTCTGGAAACACCATATATTTT.

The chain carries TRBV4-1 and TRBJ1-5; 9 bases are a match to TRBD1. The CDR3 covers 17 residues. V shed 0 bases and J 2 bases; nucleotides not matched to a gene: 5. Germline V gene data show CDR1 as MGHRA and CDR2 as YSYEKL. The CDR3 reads CASSQEVRQGGNQPQHF. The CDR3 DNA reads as TGCGCCAGCAGCCAAGAAGTGAGACAGGGGGGCAATCAGCCCCAGCATTTT.

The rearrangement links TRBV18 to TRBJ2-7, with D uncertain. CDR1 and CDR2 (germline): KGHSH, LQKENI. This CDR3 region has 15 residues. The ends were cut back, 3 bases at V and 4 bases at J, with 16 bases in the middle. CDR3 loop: CASSPERAVGYEQYF. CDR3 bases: TGTGCCAGCTCACCGGAAAGGGCAGTTGGATACGAGCAGTACTTC.

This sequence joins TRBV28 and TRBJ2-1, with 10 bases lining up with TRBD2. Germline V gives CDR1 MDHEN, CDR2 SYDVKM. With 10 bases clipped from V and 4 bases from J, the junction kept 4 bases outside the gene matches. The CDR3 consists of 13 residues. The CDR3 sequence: CAIGLADYNEQFF. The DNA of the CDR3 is TGTGCCATAGGACTAGCGGATTACAATGAGCAGTTCTTC.

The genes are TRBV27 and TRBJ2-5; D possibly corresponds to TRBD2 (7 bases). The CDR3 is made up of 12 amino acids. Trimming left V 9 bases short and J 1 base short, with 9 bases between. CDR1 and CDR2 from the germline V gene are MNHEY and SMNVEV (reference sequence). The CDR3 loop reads CASRGAQETQYF. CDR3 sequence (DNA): TGTGCCAGTCGGGGGGCCCAAGAGACCCAGTACTTC.

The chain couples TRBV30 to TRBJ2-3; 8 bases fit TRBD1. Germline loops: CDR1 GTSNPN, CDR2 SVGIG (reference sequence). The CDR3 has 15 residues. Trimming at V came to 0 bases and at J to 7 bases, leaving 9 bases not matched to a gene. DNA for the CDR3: TGTGCCTGGAGTGTACCAGGGGGCGCGAGGAATACGCAGTATTTT. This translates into CAWSVPGGARNTQYF.